The 22 T cell receptor beta chains reported below all come from one sample, sequenced in a study of PD-L1 blockade in urothelial cancer. Assay: immunoSEQ multiplex PCR; the TCRdb copy retains only in-frame clones and omits some. This table holds around 130,000 clones, about 81% found once. Time point noted: pretreatment peripheral blood. Sequenced here: PBMCs, sampled around atezolizumab (anti-PD-L1) treatment. The receptors here all came from a man aged 45-60 years with urothelial cancer.

V usage is TRBV7-9 and J usage is TRBJ2-1, with TRBD1 matching 8 bases. Trimming removed 5 bases from V and 5 bases from J; junction bases left unmatched: 8. The CDR3 covers 15 residues. Germline CDR1 SEHNR, CDR2 FQNEAQ (reference sequence). The CDR3, as DNA: TGTGCCAGCAGCGAAACAGGGGGTATTGACAATGAGCAGTTCTTC. It specifies CASSETGGIDNEQFF.

This chain joins TRBV10-3 and TRBJ2-3, with TRBD2 identical over 8 bases. J lost 5 bases, V lost 0 bases, and 1 base had no gene match. The germline gives CDR1 ENHRY, CDR2 SYGVKD. This CDR3 comprises 14 residues. The CDR3 is CAISESLAVDTQYF. Written as DNA, the CDR3 is TGTGCCATCAGTGAGTCACTAGCGGTAGATACGCAGTATTTT.

The chain uses TRBV5-1 and TRBJ2-7, with 8 bases that match TRBD1. CDR3 length: 16 residues. From germline, CDR1 is SGHRS and CDR2 YFSETQ. The V gene end was trimmed by 4 bases and the J gene end by 3 bases; junction bases not matched to a gene: 12. For the CDR3, the DNA is TGCGCCAGCAGCCCGACGGGGGCAGGGGGCCACTACGAGCAGTACTTC. Protein: CASSPTGAGGHYEQYF.

The chain uses TRBV7-3 and TRBJ2-6, with D perhaps TRBD1 (6 bases). V lost 4 bases and J lost 4, with 17 bases in between. Germline CDR1 and CDR2: SGHTA and FQGTGA. This CDR3 is 17 amino acids long. The CDR3 reads CASSSQMTGSGANVLTF. Written as DNA, the CDR3 is TGTGCCAGCAGCTCCCAGATGACAGGATCAGGGGCCAACGTCCTGACTTTC.

The rearrangement links TRBV7-2 to TRBJ2-2; tentatively, D is TRBD1 (5 bases). Germline V gene data show CDR1 as SGHTA and CDR2 as FQGNSA. The CDR3 extends over 16 amino acids. The V gene lost 2 bases and the J gene lost 7 bases, with 17 bases spanning the gap. The CDR3 reads CASSLMAQGTDGELFF. In nucleotides, the CDR3 is TGTGCCAGCAGCTTAATGGCTCAGGGTACGGACGGGGAGCTGTTTTTT.

The rearrangement uses TRBV5-6 and TRBJ2-5, with TRBD2 as a possible D gene (5 bases). V lost 0 bases to trimming and J lost 4 bases, with 13 bases between them. The CDR3 length is 15 residues. CDR1 is SGHDT and CDR2 is YYEEEE in the germline V gene. The CDR3 bases are TGTGCCAGCAGCTTGGCCCCGACTGCGGGAGAGACCCAGTACTTC. This codes for CASSLAPTAGETQYF.

The rearrangement joins TRBV5-1 to TRBJ2-5; D not certain. Germline V CDR1 and CDR2: SGHRS, YFSETQ. The ends were cut back, 4 bases at V and 5 bases at J, with 15 bases in the middle. This CDR3 has 14 amino acids. DNA for the CDR3: TGCGCCAGCAGCCCCCGAGATAGAGTGGAGACCCAGTACTTC. Translation gives CASSPRDRVETQYF.

This clone was seen more than once but under ten times. V gene TRBV27 combines with J gene TRBJ1-6, with D tentatively TRBD1 (6 bases). Trimming left V 6 bases short and J 12 bases short, with 24 bases between. CDR3 length: 16 residues. Looked up from germline, CDR1 is MNHEY and CDR2 is SMNVEV (reference sequence). For the CDR3, the DNA is TGTGCCAGCAGATACAACCGGGGGGCAGAGGGGCGACCCCTCCACTTT. Translating gives CASRYNRGAEGRPLHF.

The chain employs TRBV7-9 and TRBJ1-2; a weak D match, TRBD1 (5 bases). The CDR3 totals 15 residues. V gave up 7 bases and J gave up 6 bases, with 21 bases separating them. CDR1 and CDR2 (germline): SEHNR, FQNEAQ (reference sequence). CDR3 DNA: TGTGCCAGCAACTCATTGGGGACGGGGGTTAATGGCTACACCTTC. Translation gives CASNSLGTGVNGYTF.

The chain joins TRBV19 to TRBJ1-6; D may be TRBD1 (5 bases). Trimming removed 6 bases at V and 9 bases at J, with 24 bases between. CDR3 length: 17 residues. Germline V gives CDR1 LNHDA, CDR2 SQIVND (reference sequence). CDR3 region: CASSQFRTQGRFSPLHF. CDR3 bases: TGTGCCAGTAGCCAATTTAGGACGCAGGGTCGGTTTTCACCCCTCCACTTT.

The CDR3 protein is CASSPGGALRYEQYF. In nucleotides, the CDR3 is TGTGCCAGCTCACCCGGGGGAGCGCTTCGCTACGAGCAGTACTTC. This rearrangement joins TRBV18 to TRBJ2-7, with D perhaps matching TRBD2 (6 bases). The V gene lost 3 bases and the J gene lost 3 bases, with 15 bases spanning the gap. Germline V gene sequence: CDR1 KGHSH, CDR2 LQKENI. This CDR3 spans 15 amino acids.

V is TRBV19 and J is TRBJ2-7; 8 positions match TRBD2. Germline CDR1 reads LNHDA; CDR2 reads SQIVND (reference sequence). V lost 2 bases and J lost 7; bases outside the gene matches: 13. The CDR3 contains 16 residues. The DNA of the CDR3 is TGTGCCAGTAGTATATCTCTAGCGGGCGGTCATGGTGAGCAGTACTTC. Its translation is CASSISLAGGHGEQYF.

The CDR3 here is CASSPSLAGNEQFF. CDR3 DNA: TGTGCCAGCAGCCCATCCCTAGCGGGCAATGAGCAGTTCTTC. The chain couples TRBV7-3 to TRBJ2-1, with TRBD2 matching over 8 bases. The CDR3 runs 14 residues. Germline loops: CDR1 SGHTA, CDR2 FQGTGA. V was clipped by 5 bases and J by 6 bases; unmatched bases: 6. The complete variable domain, with remaining parts taken from reference TRBV7-3 and TRBJ2-1, reads GAGVSQTPSNKVTEKGKYVELRCDPISGHTALYWYRQSLGQGPEFLIYFQGTGAADDSGLPNDRFFAVRPEGSVSTLKIQRTERGDSAVYLCASSPSLAGNEQFFGPGTRLTVL.

This clone has more than one count but fewer than ten. The chain links TRBV28 to TRBJ2-5; 7 nucleotides line up with TRBD2. V lost 3 bases and J lost 5; bases outside the gene matches: 9. Germline lookup yields CDR1 MDHEN and CDR2 SYDVKM. CDR3 length: 15 amino acids. The CDR3 sequence is CASSLSSGGAETQYF. The CDR3 DNA sequence: TGTGCCAGCAGTTTGTCTAGCGGAGGGGCTGAGACCCAGTACTTC. Drawing the rest from reference TRBV28 and TRBJ2-5, the complete variable domain is DVKVTQSSRYLVKRTGEKVFLECVQDMDHENMFWYRQDPGLGLRLIYFSYDVKMKEKGDIPEGYSVSREKKERFSLILESASTNQTSMYLCASSLSSGGAETQYFGPGTRLLVL.

CDR3 sequence: CASLRDRLTDTEAFF. CDR3 DNA sequence: TGCGCCAGCTTGAGAGACAGGTTAACTGACACTGAAGCTTTCTTT. The chain uses TRBV5-1 and TRBJ1-1; TRBD1 might be the D (6 bases). Germline values: CDR1 SGHRS, CDR2 YFSETQ. Trimming cost V 7 bases and J 3 bases, with 19 bases left between them. The CDR3 has 15 amino acids.

This sequence joins TRBV7-2 and TRBJ2-1; the D gene is possibly TRBD2 (5 bases). The germline V gene has CDR1 SGHTA and CDR2 FQGNSA. This CDR3 contains 16 residues. V lost 5 bases, J lost 7 bases, and 21 bases lay in between. CDR3 residues: CASSNPGVGVGNEQFF. CDR3 sequence (DNA): TGTGCCAGCAGCAACCCCGGGGTCGGCGTGGGTAATGAGCAGTTCTTC.

This chain uses TRBV11-1 with TRBJ2-7, with TRBD1 matching over 11 bases. The V gene's germline CDR1 is SGHAT and CDR2 FQDESV (reference sequence). V shed 4 bases and J 6 bases; nucleotides not matched to a gene: 8. This CDR3 has 15 amino acids. As DNA, the CDR3 is TGTGCCAGCAGCTGGGCCGGGACAGGGGGTGCCGAGCAGTACTTC. Translating it yields CASSWAGTGGAEQYF. The variable domain in full, completed from reference TRBV11-1 and TRBJ2-7, reads EAEVAQSPRYKITEKSQAVAFWCDPISGHATLYWYRQILGQGPELLVQFQDESVVDDSQLPKDRFSAERLKGVDSTLKIQPAELGDSAMYLCASSWAGTGGAEQYFGPGTRLTVT.

The chain couples TRBV7-8 to TRBJ2-2; TRBD2 matches 9 bases. Germline V gene lookup returns CDR1 SGHVS and CDR2 FQNEAQ. J lost 6 bases, V lost 9 bases, and 5 bases had no gene match. The CDR3 sequence is 13 residues long. CDR3 nucleotides: TGTGCCAGTAATAGCGGGAGTTCCGGGGAGCTGTTTTTT. Amino acid sequence: CASNSGSSGELFF.

This clone showed up just once. This sequence joins TRBV5-1 and TRBJ2-1; D is possibly TRBD2 (5 bases). Germline V CDR1 and CDR2: SGHRS, YFSETQ. This CDR3 is 14 amino acids long. The V end lost 2 bases, the J end lost 9 bases, and 15 bases lay between the germline ends. This CDR3 reads CASSLSRENGEQFF. The CDR3 DNA sequence: TGCGCCAGCAGCTTAAGCCGGGAAAACGGTGAGCAGTTCTTC.

V gene TRBV30 combines with J gene TRBJ2-7, with 7 bases identical to TRBD1. The CDR3 covers 13 residues. The germline CDR1 and CDR2 sequences are GTSNPN and SVGIG (reference sequence). V gave up 3 bases and J gave up 6 bases; unmatched junction bases: 8. CDR3 bases: TGTGCCTGGAGGGGACAGATCTGGGGCGAGCAGTACTTC. This sequence encodes CAWRGQIWGEQYF.

The chain joins TRBV2 to TRBJ2-3; TRBD2 matches at 11 bases. The CDR3 runs to 15 residues. CDR1 and CDR2 from the germline V gene are SNHLY and FYNNEI. V trimming: 6 bases; J trimming: 2 bases; junction bases outside the gene matches: 4. DNA for the CDR3: TGTGCCAGCAGCGGGACTAGCGGATTCACAGATACGCAGTATTTT. Its protein is CASSGTSGFTDTQYF.

This chain joins TRBV29-1 and TRBJ2-3; the match to TRBD2 covers 7 bases. CDR1 SQVTM and CDR2 ANQGSEA come from the germline V gene. The CDR3 totals 15 residues. V dropped 6 bases and J dropped 5; count of bases not matched to a gene: 14. The CDR3 protein is CSVAIAGPRVDTQYF. The CDR3 DNA is TGCAGCGTCGCCATAGCGGGCCCGCGGGTAGATACGCAGTATTTT.